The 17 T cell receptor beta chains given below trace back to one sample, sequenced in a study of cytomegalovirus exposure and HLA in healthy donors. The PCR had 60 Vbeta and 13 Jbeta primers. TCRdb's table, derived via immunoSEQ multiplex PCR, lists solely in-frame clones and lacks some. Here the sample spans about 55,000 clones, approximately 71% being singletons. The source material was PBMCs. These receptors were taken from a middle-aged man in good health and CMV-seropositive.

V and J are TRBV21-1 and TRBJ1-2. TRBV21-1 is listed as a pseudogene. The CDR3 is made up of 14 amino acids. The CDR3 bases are TGTGCCTCGATGTGGGGGGGAACTAACTATGGCTACACCTTC. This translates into CASMWGGTNYGYTF.

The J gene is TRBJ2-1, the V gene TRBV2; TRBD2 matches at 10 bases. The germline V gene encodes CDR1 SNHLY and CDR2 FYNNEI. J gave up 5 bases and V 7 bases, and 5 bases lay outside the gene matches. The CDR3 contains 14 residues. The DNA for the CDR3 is TGTGCCAGCAAGGCCCTAGCGGGGGACAATGAGCAGTTCTTC. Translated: CASKALAGDNEQFF.

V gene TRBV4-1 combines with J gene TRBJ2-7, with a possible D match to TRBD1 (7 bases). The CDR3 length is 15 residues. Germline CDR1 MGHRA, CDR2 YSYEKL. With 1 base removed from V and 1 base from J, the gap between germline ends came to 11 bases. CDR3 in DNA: TGCGCCAGCAGCCAAGGGCGGGGACAGTCCTACGAGCAGTACTTC. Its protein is CASSQGRGQSYEQYF.

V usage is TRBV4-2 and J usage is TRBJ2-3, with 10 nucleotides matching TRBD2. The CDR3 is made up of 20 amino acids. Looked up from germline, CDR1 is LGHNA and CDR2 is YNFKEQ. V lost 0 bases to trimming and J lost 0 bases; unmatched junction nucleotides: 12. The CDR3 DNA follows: TGTGCCAGCAGCCAAGATCTCCTCGGAAGCGGGGGGGCTAGCACAGATACGCAGTATTTT. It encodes CASSQDLLGSGGASTDTQYF.

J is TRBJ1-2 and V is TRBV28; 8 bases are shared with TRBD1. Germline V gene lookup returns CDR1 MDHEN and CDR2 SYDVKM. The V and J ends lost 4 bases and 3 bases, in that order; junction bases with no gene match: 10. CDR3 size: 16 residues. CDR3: CASSYQGAGKDYGYTF. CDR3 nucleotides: TGTGCCAGCAGTTATCAGGGGGCAGGGAAGGACTATGGCTACACCTTC.

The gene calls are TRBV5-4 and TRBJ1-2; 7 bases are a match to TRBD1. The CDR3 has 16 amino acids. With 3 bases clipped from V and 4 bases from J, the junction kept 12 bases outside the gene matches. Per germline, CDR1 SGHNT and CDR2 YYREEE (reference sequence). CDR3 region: CASSSGQVLSLYGYTF. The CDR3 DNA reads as TGTGCCAGCAGCTCTGGACAGGTTCTATCCCTCTATGGCTACACCTTC. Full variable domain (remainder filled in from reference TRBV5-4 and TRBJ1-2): ETGVTQSPTHLIKTRGQQVTLRCSSQSGHNTVSWYQQALGQGPQFIFQYYREEENGRGNFPPRFSGLQFPNYSSELNVNALELDDSALYLCASSSGQVLSLYGYTFGSGTRLTVV.

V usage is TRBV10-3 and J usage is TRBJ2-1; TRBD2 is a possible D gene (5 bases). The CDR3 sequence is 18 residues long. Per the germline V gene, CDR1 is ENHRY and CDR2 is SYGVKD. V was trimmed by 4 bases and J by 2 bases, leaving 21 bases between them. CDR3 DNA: TGTGCCATCAGTGCCTCGGGGAATCTGGGCACCACCTACAATGAGCAGTTCTTC. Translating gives CAISASGNLGTTYNEQFF.

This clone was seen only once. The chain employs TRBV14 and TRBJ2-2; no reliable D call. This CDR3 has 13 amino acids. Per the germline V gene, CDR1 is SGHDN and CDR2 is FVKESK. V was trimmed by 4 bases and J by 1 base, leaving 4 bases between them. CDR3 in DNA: TGTGCCAGCAGCCCAGGGAACACCGGGGAGCTGTTTTTT. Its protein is CASSPGNTGELFF.

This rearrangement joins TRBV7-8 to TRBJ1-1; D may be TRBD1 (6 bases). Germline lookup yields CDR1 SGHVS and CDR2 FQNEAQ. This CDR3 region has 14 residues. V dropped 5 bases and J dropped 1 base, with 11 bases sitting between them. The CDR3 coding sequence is TGTGCCAGCAGCCCGCAGACAGGGAACACTGAAGCTTTCTTT. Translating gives CASSPQTGNTEAFF.

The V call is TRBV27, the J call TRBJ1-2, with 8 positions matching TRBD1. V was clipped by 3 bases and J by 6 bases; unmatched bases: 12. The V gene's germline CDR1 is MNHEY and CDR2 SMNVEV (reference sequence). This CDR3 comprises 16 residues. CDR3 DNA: TGTGCCAGCAGTTTGGTAGCTTTAGGACAGGGTGATGGCTACACCTTC. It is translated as CASSLVALGQGDGYTF.

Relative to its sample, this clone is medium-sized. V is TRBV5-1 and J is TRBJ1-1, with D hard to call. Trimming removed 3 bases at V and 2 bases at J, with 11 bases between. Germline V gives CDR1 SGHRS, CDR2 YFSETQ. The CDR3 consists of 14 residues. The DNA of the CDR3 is TGCGCCAGCAGCTGGGCGGGGTCCAACACTGAAGCTTTCTTT. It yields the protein CASSWAGSNTEAFF.

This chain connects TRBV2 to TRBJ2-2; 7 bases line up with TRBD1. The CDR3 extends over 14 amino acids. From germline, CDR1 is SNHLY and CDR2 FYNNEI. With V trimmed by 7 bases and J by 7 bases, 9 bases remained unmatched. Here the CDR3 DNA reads TGTGCCAGCATTAGAGACAGGGACAGCGGGGAGCTGTTTTTT. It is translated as CASIRDRDSGELFF. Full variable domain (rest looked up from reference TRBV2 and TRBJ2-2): EPEVTQTPSHQVTQMGQEVILRCVPISNHLYFYWYRQILGQKVEFLVSFYNNEISEKSEIFDDQFSVERPDGSNFTLKIRSTKLEDSAMYFCASIRDRDSGELFFGEGSRLTVL.

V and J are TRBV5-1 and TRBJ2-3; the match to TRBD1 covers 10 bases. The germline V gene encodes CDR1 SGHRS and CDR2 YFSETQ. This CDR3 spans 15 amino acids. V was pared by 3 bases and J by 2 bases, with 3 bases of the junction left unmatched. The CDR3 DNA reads TGCGCCAGCAGCTCGGACAGGGGGGACACAGATACGCAGTATTTT. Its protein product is CASSSDRGDTDTQYF.

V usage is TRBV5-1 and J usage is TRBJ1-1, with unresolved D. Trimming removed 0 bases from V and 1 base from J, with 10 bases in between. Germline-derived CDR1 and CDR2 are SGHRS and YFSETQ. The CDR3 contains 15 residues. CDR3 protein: CASSLASSTNTEAFF. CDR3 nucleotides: TGCGCCAGCAGCTTGGCCTCCAGTACGAACACTGAAGCTTTCTTT.

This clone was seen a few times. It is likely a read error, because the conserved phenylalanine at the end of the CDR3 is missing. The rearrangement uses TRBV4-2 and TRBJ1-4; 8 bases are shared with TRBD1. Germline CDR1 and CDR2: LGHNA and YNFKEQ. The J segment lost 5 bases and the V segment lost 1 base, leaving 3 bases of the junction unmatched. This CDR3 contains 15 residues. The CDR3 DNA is TGTGCCAGCAGCCAAGCACAGGGGGTAAATGAAAAACTGTTTGTT. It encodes CASSQAQGVNEKLFV.

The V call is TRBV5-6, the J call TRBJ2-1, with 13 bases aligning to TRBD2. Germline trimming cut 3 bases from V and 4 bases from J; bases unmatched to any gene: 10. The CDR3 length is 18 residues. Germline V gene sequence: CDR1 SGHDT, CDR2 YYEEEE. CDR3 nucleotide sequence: TGTGCCAGCAGCTCTATACTAGCGGGGGGGCCAAAGTACAATGAGCAGTTCTTC. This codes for CASSSILAGGPKYNEQFF.

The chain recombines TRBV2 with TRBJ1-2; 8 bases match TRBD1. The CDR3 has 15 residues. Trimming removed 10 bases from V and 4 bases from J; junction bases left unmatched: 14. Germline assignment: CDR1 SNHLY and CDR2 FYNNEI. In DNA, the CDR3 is TGTGCCACCCCGCGGACAGGGCCTTTTAGCTATGGCTACACCTTC. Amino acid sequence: CATPRTGPFSYGYTF.